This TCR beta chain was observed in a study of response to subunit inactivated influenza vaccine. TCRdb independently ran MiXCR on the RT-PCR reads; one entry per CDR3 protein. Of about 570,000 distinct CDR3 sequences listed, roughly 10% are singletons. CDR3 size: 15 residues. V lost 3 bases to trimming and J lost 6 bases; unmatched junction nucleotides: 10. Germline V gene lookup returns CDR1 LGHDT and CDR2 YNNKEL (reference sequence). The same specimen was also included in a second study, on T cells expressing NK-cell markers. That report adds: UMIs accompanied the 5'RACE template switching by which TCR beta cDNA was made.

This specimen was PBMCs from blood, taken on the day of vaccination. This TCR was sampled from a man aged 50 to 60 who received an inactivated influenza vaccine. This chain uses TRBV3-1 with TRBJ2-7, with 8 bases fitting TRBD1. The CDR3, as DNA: TGTGCCAGCAGCCAGACGACAGGGGTCTCGAGCGAGCAGTACTTC. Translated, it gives CASSQTTGVSSEQYF.